This TCR beta chain originates from a study of cytomegalovirus exposure and HLA in healthy donors. Whole-study results and caveats: In a later analysis, the majority of CMV-associated beta chains seemingly showed HLA restriction.

As to this clone: Its specificity is not known.

The PCR was carried out with 60 Vbeta primers and 13 Jbeta primers. Assay used: immunoSEQ multiplex PCR; TCRdb lists only in-frame clones, some missing. Here the sample spans approximately 150,000 clones, roughly 76% being singletons. The sequence was obtained from a woman aged 50 to 60 in good health and CMV-seronegative. Material for sequencing was PBMCs.

In nucleotides, the CDR3 is TGTGCCAGCAGCCCCGGACAGGGCACTAACTATGGCTACACCTTC. This encodes CASSPGQGTNYGYTF. The chain uses TRBV4-2 and TRBJ1-2, with 8 bases identical to TRBD1. Trimming took 4 bases from V and 0 from J; bases not matched to a gene: 4. Germline V CDR1 and CDR2: LGHNA, YNFKEQ. The CDR3 totals 15 residues.